This T cell receptor (beta chain) came from a study of T cells after yellow fever vaccination. Regarding the study as a whole: A weaker but faster secondary response was observed, peaking on day 5 versus 15.

The study made its TCR cDNA through 5'RACE template switching. That step introduced a universal primer site along with UMIs. TCRdb re-derived calls from the 5' RACE reads in MiXCR, one entry per CDR3 protein. The table records about 220,000 distinct CDR3 sequences, roughly 3.3% of them present only once. On this clonotype itself: Its matching antigen is unknown.

This CDR3 has 13 residues. The germline gives CDR1 LGHDT, CDR2 YNNKEL (reference sequence). Trimming pared 5 bases from V and 8 bases from J, leaving 15 bases between. The receptor's source is a young man who received the YFV17D yellow fever vaccine. This material consisted of CD4+ T cells sorted from PBMCs, taken 10 days after the yellow fever booster vaccination. The chain joins TRBV3-1 to TRBJ1-2; weak D call: TRBD1 (5 bases). CDR3 residues: CASSSTVKFGYTF. The CDR3 DNA reads TGTGCCAGCAGCTCGACAGTGAAGTTCGGCTACACCTTC. Full variable domain (outside the CDR3, taken from reference TRBV3-1 and TRBJ1-2): DTAVSQTPKYLVTQMGNDKSIKCEQNLGHDTMYWYKQDSKKFLKIMFSYNNKELIINETVPNRFSPKSPDKAHLNLHINSLELGDSAVYFCASSSTVKFGYTFGSGTRLTVV.